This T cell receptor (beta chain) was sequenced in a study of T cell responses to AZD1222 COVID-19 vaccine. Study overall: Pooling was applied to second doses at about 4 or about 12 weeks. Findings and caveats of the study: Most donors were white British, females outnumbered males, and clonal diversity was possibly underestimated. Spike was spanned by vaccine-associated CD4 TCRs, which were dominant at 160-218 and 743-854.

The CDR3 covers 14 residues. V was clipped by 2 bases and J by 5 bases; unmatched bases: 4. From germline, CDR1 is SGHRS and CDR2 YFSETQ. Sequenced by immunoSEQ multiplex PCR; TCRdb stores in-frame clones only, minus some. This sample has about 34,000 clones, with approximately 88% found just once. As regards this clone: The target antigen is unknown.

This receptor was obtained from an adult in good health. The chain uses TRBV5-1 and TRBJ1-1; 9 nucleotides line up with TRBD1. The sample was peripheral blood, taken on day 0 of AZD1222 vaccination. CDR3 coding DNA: TGCGCCAGCAGCTTAGGGGACAGGGTTACTGAAGCTTTCTTT. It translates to CASSLGDRVTEAFF.